This is a list of T cell receptor beta chains from one sample in a study of T cells in Graves' hyperthyroidism and ophthalmopathy. One entry per CDR3 protein, called by TCRdb with MiXCR from the multiplex PCR reads. This table holds about 610,000 distinct CDR3 sequences, 35% to 55% found once. Sequencing was carried out using peripheral blood or thyroid tissue (not recorded which). Receptors originate from a woman aged 18-29 years with Graves' hyperthyroidism. The CDR3 runs from the conserved cysteine through the conserved F or W. A D gene is named only where the DNA matches it firmly. Clone size is shown for a subset of rows, as once, few, many or a class of expanded clone.

V gene,J gene,clone size,D gene,CDR3 DNA,CDR3 protein
TRBV4-3,TRBJ2-7,many,-,TGCGCCAGCAGCCAAGACTATCCGCGTAGCTCCTACGAGCAGTACTTC,CASSQDYPRSSYEQYF
TRBV7-3,TRBJ2-7,-,TRBD2,TGTGCCAGCAGCTTCCTCGGGGGGGACGAGCAGTACTTC,CASSFLGGDEQYF
TRBV29-1,TRBJ2-2,-,-,TGCAGCGTTGAAGCACAGGGTAACACCGGGGAGCTGTTTTTT,CSVEAQGNTGELFF
TRBV2,TRBJ2-7,once,-,TGTGCCAGCAGCACCCGACAGAGCCACGAGCAGTACTTC,CASSTRQSHEQYF
TRBV7-9,TRBJ2-5,-,-,TGTGCCAGCAGTGAGACGGCTAGCGAGGCCTCCAAAGGGACCCAGTACTTC,CASSETASEASKGTQYF
TRBV6-2/TRBV6-3,TRBJ2-7,few,-,TGTGCCAGCAGAATGGAGCGGACTCGGAACGAGCAGTACTTC,CASRMERTRNEQYF
TRBV29-1,TRBJ2-5,-,TRBD1,TGCAGCATCCTGACAGGGGGCGATGGGACCCAGTACTTC,CSILTGGDGTQYF
TRBV29-1,TRBJ1-2,many,TRBD1,TGCAGCGTTGAAGATTTGGGACAGGGCTACTATGGCTACACCTTC,CSVEDLGQGYYGYTF
TRBV3-1,TRBJ2-5,-,-,TGTGCCAGCAGCCTGTACCCTGAGGGGACCCAGTACTTC,CASSLYPEGTQYF
TRBV16,TRBJ2-2,-,-,TGTGCCAGCAGCCAAGTAGCGGGACAGGCGAACACCGGGGAGCTGTTTTTT,CASSQVAGQANTGELFF
TRBV24-1,TRBJ1-2,few,-,TGTGCCACCAGTGATACCCAGGGCGGGCAGGGTTGGGCTAACTATGGCTACACCTTC,CATSDTQGGQGWANYGYTF
TRBV24-1,TRBJ1-2,many,-,TGTGCCACCAGTGTCCCGGGGCAGAGCGGCTACACCTTC,CATSVPGQSGYTF
TRBV4-1,TRBJ1-1,once,-,TGTGCCAGCAGCCTCGCTCCTCTAGCCGAAGCTTTCTTT,CASSLAPLAEAFF
TRBV24-1,TRBJ2-5,-,-,TGTGCCACCAGTGATTGGGCAGGACAAGAGACCCAGTACTTC,CATSDWAGQETQYF
TRBV7-2,TRBJ2-2,many,-,TGTGCCAGCAGCCTATCAGGGGACACCGGGGAGCTGTTTTTT,CASSLSGDTGELFF
TRBV20-1,TRBJ1-4,-,TRBD1,TGCAGTGCTAATGACAGGGGAGGTGAAAAACTGTTTTTT,CSANDRGGEKLFF